This T cell receptor (beta chain) is from a study of cytomegalovirus exposure and HLA in healthy donors. A multiplex PCR was run with 60 Vbeta primers and 13 Jbeta primers. TCRdb's copy holds only in-frame clones and misses some; the assay was immunoSEQ multiplex PCR. Of fewer than 110,000 clones listed, about 71% were seen once; the top ten hold around 3.5%. The germline CDR1 and CDR2 sequences are SGDLS and YYNGEE. The germline V and J ends were trimmed by 0 bases and 6 bases, with 14 bases remaining between them. The CDR3 consists of 15 residues. Comments on this clone: Its matching antigen is unknown.

Findings of the study overall: An analysis was carried out at a later point. It showed that HLA-associated TCR beta chains were more clonally expanded than equally common non-associated chains. Researchers catalogued under 200 TCR beta chains as cytomegalovirus-associated. Earlier results showed most TCR beta V segments being productive about 87% or about 30% of the time. One variant, a missense change in DCLRE1C, was linked in a later analysis to TCR beta V- and J-gene trimming.

The specimen sequenced was PBMCs. V is TRBV9 and J is TRBJ2-3; D gene uncertain. This TCR derives from a woman aged 45-59 years in good health and CMV-seronegative. CDR3 DNA: TGTGCCAGCAGCGTAGGCTTTAGTGGTGGTGATACGCAGTATTTT. It codes for CASSVGFSGGDTQYF.